These T cell receptor beta chains were read from a single sample in a study of T-cell memory formation after mild COVID-19. TCRdb reanalysed the 5' RACE reads using MiXCR and keeps one entry per CDR3 protein. Among over 450,000 distinct CDR3 sequences, 20% were seen once, and the ten largest hold under 15%. The specimen was PBMCs or a T cell subset sorted from them (not recorded which). All receptors come from an adult woman who had mild COVID-19 (a few samples of this study predate the infection). Cell type and time point are not known. CDR3s include the opening cysteine and the closing phenylalanine or tryptophan. Each record gives: D gene, V gene, clone size, CDR3 protein. The D gene is left open where the match is weak. Size tells how often a clone was seen (once, few, many) or the class of an expanded clone, and some rows leave it out.

. TRBV7-2 . CASSPAPSSYNEQFF
. TRBV27 . CATVDYRDSTDTQYF
. TRBV5-1 few CASSSPGNYGYTF
. TRBV5-1 . CASSLDGGRGGELFF
. TRBV9 few CASSGSGTSESQLF
. TRBV14 . CASSPDWDPKETQYF
. TRBV7-9 few CASSLEGTANQPQHF
. TRBV6-6 many CASSYSTGSRSNYGYTF
. TRBV6-2/TRBV6-3 few CASSPWEDTYEQYF
. TRBV5-1 . CASSVTMNTEAFF
. TRBV12-3/TRBV12-4 . CASSLLRAANYGYTF
TRBD1 TRBV12-3/TRBV12-4 few CASSSKGTGKETQYF
. TRBV5-1 few CASSPNLRDADTQYF
. TRBV24-1 . CATSDSDTEAFF
TRBD2 TRBV9 . CASSGGLAGGRVGQFF
. TRBV29-1 . CSARTGTSSGNTIYF
TRBD1 TRBV30 few CAWRLAGTDYEQYF
. TRBV20-1 . CSARAGGVAEAFF